A selection of T cell receptor beta chains follows, all from one sample in a study of Ad26.COV2.S vaccination and SARS-CoV-2 variants. Libraries were prepared by immunoSEQ multiplex PCR; TCRdb keeps only in-frame clonotypes and omits some of them. The table has around 340,000 clones, about 89% seen once. Here the sequenced sample was peripheral blood, taken in a trial of Ad26.COV2.S vaccine versus placebo. These receptors all come from a person between 18 and 59 years old who received the Ad26.COV2.S COVID-19 vaccine or a placebo. CDR3s include the opening cysteine and the closing phenylalanine or tryptophan. A D gene is named only where the DNA matches it firmly. Size values are once, few and many counts, or a class for expanded clones, and some rows have none.

v_call: TRBV7-8
clone_size: .
d_call: TRBD2
j_call: TRBJ2-1
cdr3_nt: TGTGCCAGCACGGGGGGGGCGTATTCCTACAATGAGCAGTTCTTC
cdr3_aa: CASTGGAYSYNEQFF

v_call: TRBV3-1/TRBV3-2
clone_size: .
d_call: .
j_call: TRBJ1-3
cdr3_nt: TGTGCCAGCAGCCAAAATCCTGCGAGCTCTGGAAACACCATATATTTT
cdr3_aa: CASSQNPASSGNTIYF

v_call: TRBV7-2
clone_size: .
d_call: TRBD1
j_call: TRBJ2-7
cdr3_nt: TGTGCCAGCAGCTTAGCTTTTCGGCAGGGGGCTTACGAGCAGTACTTC
cdr3_aa: CASSLAFRQGAYEQYF

v_call: TRBV6-5
clone_size: once
d_call: .
j_call: TRBJ1-1
cdr3_nt: TGTGCCAGCAGACGGGGGGAGGGTACTGAAGCTTTCTTT
cdr3_aa: CASRRGEGTEAFF

v_call: TRBV2
clone_size: .
d_call: .
j_call: TRBJ1-6
cdr3_nt: TGTGCCAGCAGTGAAGGGTTAGGGTTGTGGGGGAATTCACCCCTCCACTTT
cdr3_aa: CASSEGLGLWGNSPLHF

v_call: TRBV19
clone_size: .
d_call: .
j_call: TRBJ1-2
cdr3_nt: TGTGCCAGTAGTATCCCCCACAGGAAAGCTAACTATGGCTACACCTTC
cdr3_aa: CASSIPHRKANYGYTF

v_call: TRBV10-2
clone_size: .
d_call: TRBD2
j_call: TRBJ2-3
cdr3_nt: TGCGCCAGCAGTGTAGCGGGGGGCACAGATACGCAGTATTTT
cdr3_aa: CASSVAGGTDTQYF

v_call: TRBV3-1/TRBV3-2
clone_size: .
d_call: .
j_call: TRBJ2-1
cdr3_nt: TGTGCCAGCAGCCAGGAGGCGGGGCGGGATAAGAAGGGGTACAATGAGCAGTTCTTC
cdr3_aa: CASSQEAGRDKKGYNEQFF

v_call: TRBV7-8
clone_size: .
d_call: .
j_call: TRBJ2-1
cdr3_nt: TGTGCCAGCAGCTTAGGGTCGGTAGTAGGCGGTGAGCAGTTCTTC
cdr3_aa: CASSLGSVVGGEQFF

v_call: TRBV11-2
clone_size: .
d_call: TRBD1
j_call: TRBJ1-1
cdr3_nt: TGTGCCAGCAGCCCGAGAGACAGGGATGAAGCTTTCTTT
cdr3_aa: CASSPRDRDEAFF

v_call: TRBV18
clone_size: .
d_call: TRBD1
j_call: TRBJ1-2
cdr3_nt: TGTGCCAGCTCACCACCTGAGGCAGGGGGCGTCTACACCTTC
cdr3_aa: CASSPPEAGGVYTF

v_call: TRBV5-1
clone_size: .
d_call: TRBD2
j_call: TRBJ2-3
cdr3_nt: TGCGCCAGCAGCCCAGCGGGAGCCACAGATACGCAGTATTTT
cdr3_aa: CASSPAGATDTQYF

v_call: TRBV2
clone_size: .
d_call: .
j_call: TRBJ1-6
cdr3_nt: TGTGCCAGCAGTGAGATCTCTAGCTCCTATAATTCACCCCTCCACTTT
cdr3_aa: CASSEISSSYNSPLHF

v_call: TRBV7-9
clone_size: .
d_call: .
j_call: TRBJ2-3
cdr3_nt: TGTGCCAGCAGCTTAGTCGCAGATACGCAGTATTTT
cdr3_aa: CASSLVADTQYF

v_call: TRBV6-6
clone_size: .
d_call: .
j_call: TRBJ1-2
cdr3_nt: TGTGCCAGCAGTTACAACAGCCCGAACTATGGCTACACCTTC
cdr3_aa: CASSYNSPNYGYTF

v_call: TRBV7-9
clone_size: .
d_call: TRBD1
j_call: TRBJ1-1
cdr3_nt: TGTGCCAGCAGCGACACAGGGGGCACTGAAGCTTTCTTT
cdr3_aa: CASSDTGGTEAFF

v_call: TRBV6-5
clone_size: .
d_call: TRBD1
j_call: TRBJ1-6
cdr3_nt: TGTGCCAGCAGTTACGGCCAGGGGGCTTCACCCCTCCACTTT
cdr3_aa: CASSYGQGASPLHF

v_call: TRBV2
clone_size: .
d_call: .
j_call: TRBJ2-1
cdr3_nt: TGTGCCAGCAGGGGGGAATCCTTTGACAATGAGCAGTTCTTC
cdr3_aa: CASRGESFDNEQFF

v_call: TRBV30
clone_size: .
d_call: TRBD1
j_call: TRBJ1-1
cdr3_nt: TGTGCCTGGAGCAGACAGGGGGAAGCTTTCTTT
cdr3_aa: CAWSRQGEAFF

v_call: TRBV13
clone_size: .
d_call: .
j_call: TRBJ1-1
cdr3_nt: TGTGCCAGCAGCTTTAGGGGCATGAACACTGAAGCTTTCTTT
cdr3_aa: CASSFRGMNTEAFF

v_call: TRBV19
clone_size: .
d_call: .
j_call: TRBJ1-3
cdr3_nt: TGTGCCAGTACCCTGGAGAGCTCTGGAAACACCATATATTTT
cdr3_aa: CASTLESSGNTIYF

v_call: TRBV2
clone_size: few
d_call: .
j_call: TRBJ1-2
cdr3_nt: TGTGCCAGCAGTGAACGCCTATTCTATGGCTACACCTTC
cdr3_aa: CASSERLFYGYTF

v_call: TRBV6-2/TRBV6-3
clone_size: .
d_call: .
j_call: TRBJ1-2
cdr3_nt: TGTGCCAGCAGTTTTTCCCCCGGCGACTATGGCTACACCTTC
cdr3_aa: CASSFSPGDYGYTF

v_call: TRBV15
clone_size: .
d_call: .
j_call: TRBJ1-4
cdr3_nt: TGTGCCACCAGCGGGATGTTGAATGAAAAACTGTTTTTT
cdr3_aa: CATSGMLNEKLFF

v_call: TRBV20-1
clone_size: .
d_call: .
j_call: TRBJ2-7
cdr3_nt: TGCAGTGCTAGTAGTAGCGGAACCTACGAGCAGTACTTC
cdr3_aa: CSASSSGTYEQYF

v_call: TRBV15
clone_size: .
d_call: TRBD2
j_call: TRBJ2-5
cdr3_nt: TGTGCCACCAGCAGAGATAGGGCTAGCGGGAGCTCGAAGACCCAGTACTTC
cdr3_aa: CATSRDRASGSSKTQYF

v_call: TRBV24-1
clone_size: .
d_call: TRBD1
j_call: TRBJ2-3
cdr3_nt: TGTGCCACCAGTGACCTGGACAGGGGATCATCGTGGACGAGCCCAGATACGCAGTATTTT
cdr3_aa: CATSDLDRGSSWTSPDTQYF

v_call: TRBV2
clone_size: .
d_call: TRBD2
j_call: TRBJ2-1
cdr3_nt: TGTGCCAGCGACTCCGTCACTAGCGGGTTCGACAATGAGCAGTTCTTC
cdr3_aa: CASDSVTSGFDNEQFF

v_call: TRBV28
clone_size: .
d_call: TRBD1
j_call: TRBJ1-3
cdr3_nt: TGTGCCAGCAGGGGGACAGGGGGTAGGGGAAACACCATATATTTT
cdr3_aa: CASRGTGGRGNTIYF

v_call: TRBV6-2/TRBV6-3
clone_size: few
d_call: .
j_call: TRBJ2-2
cdr3_nt: TGTGCCAGCAGTCGAACCAACACCGGGGAGCTGTTTTTT
cdr3_aa: CASSRTNTGELFF

v_call: TRBV27
clone_size: .
d_call: .
j_call: TRBJ1-1
cdr3_nt: TGTGCCAGCAGTTTAGGTCAGGCCATATCGAGGGGCACTGAAGCTTTCTTT
cdr3_aa: CASSLGQAISRGTEAFF

v_call: TRBV2
clone_size: .
d_call: .
j_call: TRBJ2-2
cdr3_nt: TGTGCCAGCAGGCTCAGGGGTCCCGGGGAGCTGTTTTTT
cdr3_aa: CASRLRGPGELFF

v_call: TRBV3-1/TRBV3-2
clone_size: .
d_call: TRBD2
j_call: TRBJ2-5
cdr3_nt: TGTGCCAGCAGCCAAGATCTGGGAATACTAGCGGGAGGGCGTGAGACCCAGTACTTC
cdr3_aa: CASSQDLGILAGGRETQYF

v_call: TRBV11-3
clone_size: .
d_call: .
j_call: TRBJ2-1
cdr3_nt: TGTGCCAGCAGCCTAGAGCACAATGAGCAGTTCTTC
cdr3_aa: CASSLEHNEQFF

v_call: TRBV10-1
clone_size: .
d_call: .
j_call: TRBJ2-2
cdr3_nt: TGCGCCAGCGCCGCCACGGATACCGCGAACACCGGGGAGCTGTTTTTT
cdr3_aa: CASAATDTANTGELFF

v_call: TRBV5-6
clone_size: .
d_call: .
j_call: TRBJ2-5
cdr3_nt: TGTGCCAGCAGCTTGGAAATTTCCCAAGAGACCCAGTACTTC
cdr3_aa: CASSLEISQETQYF

v_call: TRBV7-2
clone_size: .
d_call: TRBD1
j_call: TRBJ1-1
cdr3_nt: TGTGCCAGCAGCTTAGAACAGGGGGCATACACTGAAGCTTTCTTT
cdr3_aa: CASSLEQGAYTEAFF

v_call: TRBV6-5
clone_size: .
d_call: TRBD1
j_call: TRBJ1-4
cdr3_nt: TGTGCCAGCAGTAGGACAGGGGGTAATGAAAAACTGTTTTTT
cdr3_aa: CASSRTGGNEKLFF

v_call: TRBV19
clone_size: .
d_call: TRBD1
j_call: TRBJ1-4
cdr3_nt: TGTGCCAGTAGCGGTGGACAGGGGGCAACTAATGAAAAACTGTTTTTT
cdr3_aa: CASSGGQGATNEKLFF

v_call: TRBV9
clone_size: once
d_call: .
j_call: TRBJ2-3
cdr3_nt: TGTGCCAGCAGCGCCCGTACGGGGACTAGCACAGATACGCAGTATTTT
cdr3_aa: CASSARTGTSTDTQYF

v_call: TRBV5-1
clone_size: .
d_call: TRBD1
j_call: TRBJ2-7
cdr3_nt: TGCGCCAGCAGCCTAGGGACAGGGCTTCCCTACGAGCAGTACTTC
cdr3_aa: CASSLGTGLPYEQYF

v_call: TRBV3-1/TRBV3-2
clone_size: .
d_call: TRBD1
j_call: TRBJ2-5
cdr3_nt: TGTGCCAGCAGCCCGGACAGGGATAAGACCCAGTACTTC
cdr3_aa: CASSPDRDKTQYF

v_call: TRBV7-2
clone_size: .
d_call: TRBD2
j_call: TRBJ2-3
cdr3_nt: TGTGCCAGCAGCTTCGGACTAGTTACAGATACGCAGTATTTT
cdr3_aa: CASSFGLVTDTQYF

v_call: TRBV11-3
clone_size: .
d_call: .
j_call: TRBJ2-3
cdr3_nt: TGTGCCAGCAGCTTAGACAGGAACACAGATACGCAGTATTTT
cdr3_aa: CASSLDRNTDTQYF